The following is a T cell receptor (beta chain) sequence with its context. Its antigen is as yet unknown. The record originates from a study of T cell responses to AZD1222 COVID-19 vaccine. Study-wide findings and caveats: A reported finding is that nearly half of spike-specific TCRs target unmutated variant regions. Most donors were white British and more were female, and clonal diversity was possibly underestimated.

CDR1 is SGHNT, CDR2 YENEEA, per germline. This CDR3 region has 15 residues. The junction had 6 bases not matched to a gene; V was cut back by 5 bases and J by 3 bases. The data were produced by immunoSEQ multiplex PCR, yet TCRdb's version contains in-frame clones alone and is incomplete. Seen here are 150,000 to 200,000 clones, more than 80% observed once, and the top ten hold 4.3%. The clonotype was recovered from an adult who received the MenACWY meningococcal vaccine as a control. This chain joins TRBV11-3 and TRBJ2-1; TRBD2 matches 8 bases. Sequenced material: peripheral blood, taken 28 days after the second dose of the MenACWY control vaccine. The DNA of the CDR3 is TGTGCCAGCAGCCCCCGGACTAGCTACTACAATGAGCAGTTCTTC. The encoded protein is CASSPRTSYYNEQFF.